This T cell receptor beta chain emerged from a study of T cells in Graves' hyperthyroidism and ophthalmopathy. Study-wide results and limits: Model predictions of ophthalmopathy came a median around 7.1 months before onset.

Amplification targeted TCR beta CDR3 regions from RNA transcripts. RT-PCR in the first round (using the HTBI primer set) targeted the TCR CDR3. TCRdb redid the calling of the multiplex PCR reads with MiXCR, one entry per CDR3 protein. The table records approximately 420,000 distinct CDR3 sequences, more than 12% of them present only once. Patients were aged 18 to 65, had disease duration under 2 months, and had newly diagnosed hyperthyroidism. Thyroid ultrasound and orbital computed tomography, with clinical symptoms and serum thyroxine and TRAb, informed diagnoses. This clonotype was detected only a few times. Its antigen is not known. Source material: blood. This TCR came from a woman aged 25 to 45 with Graves' hyperthyroidism.

In DNA, the CDR3 is TGTGCCAGCAGTAACGGGGTGGGCTACACCTTC. Translating gives CASSNGVGYTF. The chain carries TRBV12-3 or TRBV12-4 and TRBJ1-2; no firm D call. V dropped 5 bases and J dropped 8 bases, with 9 bases sitting between them. CDR3 length equals 11 residues.